This T cell receptor beta chain comes out of a study of cytomegalovirus exposure and HLA in healthy donors. Germline values: CDR1 SNHLY, CDR2 FYNNEI. This CDR3 contains 13 residues. V shed 7 bases and J 10 bases; nucleotides not matched to a gene: 8. Points on this clone: Its antigen is not identified.

Notes on the study in general: Immune exposure information available was restricted to CMV serostatus.

Amplification used 60 Vbeta primers and 13 Jbeta primers. The protocol was immunoSEQ multiplex PCR, while the TCRdb copy is restricted to in-frame clones and leaves out a portion. The sample contains some 67,000 clones, 75% to 90% of which appear only once. The sample consisted of PBMCs. The receptor's source is a woman in her thirties in good health and CMV-seropositive. The V call is TRBV2, the J call TRBJ2-7; 12 bases agree with TRBD1. DNA of the CDR3: TGTGCCAGCACTGTGAGGGGGACAGGGGGCCAGTACTTC. Translation gives CASTVRGTGGQYF.